This TCR beta chain originates from a study of identical twins. Through template switching, a universal primer site was introduced, and the cDNA contained unique molecular identifiers. TCRdb re-analysed the 5' RACE reads in MiXCR, keeping a single row per CDR3 protein. The table has under 300,000 distinct CDR3 sequences, over 12% seen once; the top ten hold under 9.5%. Per germline, CDR1 KGHSH and CDR2 LQKENI. Trimming stripped 3 bases from V and 3 bases from J, with 8 bases between. The CDR3 length is 13 residues. This clonotype was seen ten or more times. Its specificity is not known. Study-level findings and limits: Models, which agreed with sharing between unrelated individuals, nonetheless underestimated the out-of-frame TCR alpha sharing seen in monozygotic twins. Clonotypes of the beta chain that were abundant in cord blood carried fewer insertions (memory repertoires showed none).

The clonotype was recovered from a woman in her late teens or twenties in good health. What was sequenced was memory (CD45RO+) T cells sorted from blood. The chain uses TRBV18 and TRBJ2-5, with D unresolved. CDR3 region: CASSPTREETQYF. The CDR3 DNA reads TGTGCCAGCTCACCCACGAGAGAAGAGACCCAGTACTTC.